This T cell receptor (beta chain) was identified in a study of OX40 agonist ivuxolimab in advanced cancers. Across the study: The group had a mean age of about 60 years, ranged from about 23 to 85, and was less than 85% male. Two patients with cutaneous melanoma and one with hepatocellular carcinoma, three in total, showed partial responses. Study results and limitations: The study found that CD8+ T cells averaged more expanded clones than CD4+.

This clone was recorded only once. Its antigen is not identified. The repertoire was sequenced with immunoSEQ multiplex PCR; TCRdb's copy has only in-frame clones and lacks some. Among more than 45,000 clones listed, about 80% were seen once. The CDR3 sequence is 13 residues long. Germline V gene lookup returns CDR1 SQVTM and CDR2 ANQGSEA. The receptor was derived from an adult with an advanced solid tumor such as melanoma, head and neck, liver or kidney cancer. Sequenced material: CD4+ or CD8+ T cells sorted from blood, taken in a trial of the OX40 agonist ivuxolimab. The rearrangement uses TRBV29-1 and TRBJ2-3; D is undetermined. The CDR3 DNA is TGCAGGCCAGGTCCACATTGCACAGATACGCAGTATTTT. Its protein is CRPGPHCTDTQYF.